This T cell receptor beta chain was captured by sequencing in a study of Graves' ophthalmopathy and Graves' hyperthyroidism. Germline-derived CDR1 and CDR2 are SGHRS and YFSETQ. This CDR3 region has 14 residues. V was clipped by 5 bases and J by 4 bases, with 15 bases between them. TCR beta CDR3 amplification used RNA transcripts. HTBI primers were used in a first-round RT-PCR, which preceded a second-round multiplex PCR. TCRdb re-called the multiplex PCR reads through MiXCR, storing one row per CDR3 protein. Of 300,000 to 350,000 distinct CDR3 sequences listed, around a sixth are singletons. This clonotype was detected many times.

The receptor was isolated from an adult man with Graves' ophthalmopathy. The V gene is TRBV5-1, the J gene TRBJ1-2, with unresolved D. Sequencing was carried out using peripheral blood. CDR3 sequence reads: CASRLSPGLYGYTF. DNA of the CDR3: TGCGCCAGCAGACTAAGCCCTGGGCTCTATGGCTACACCTTC. Looking up the rest from reference TRBV5-1 and TRBJ1-2 gives the full variable domain: KAGVTQTPRYLIKTRGQQVTLSCSPISGHRSVSWYQQTPGQGLQFLFEYFSETQRNKGNFPGRFSGRQFSNSRSEMNVSTLELGDSALYLCASRLSPGLYGYTFGSGTRLTVV.